The clone carrying this T cell receptor beta chain was observed a handful of times. Its antigen is not known. These data come from a study of Graves' ophthalmopathy and Graves' hyperthyroidism. General study results and limits: Ophthalmopathy was separated from stable hyperthyroidism by a 13-signature model with roughly 91% sensitivity and 65% to 82% specificity. Ophthalmopathy progression prediction by the model yielded a sensitivity of 60% to 71% and a specificity of around 72%.

Trimming at V came to 3 bases and at J to 3 bases, leaving 10 bases not matched to a gene. Germline V gene sequence: CDR1 DFQATT, CDR2 SNEGSKA (reference sequence). The CDR3 runs to 16 residues. Other autoimmune diseases, uncontrolled infections, pregnancy or lactation led to the exclusion of patients. RNA transcripts served as template for amplifying TCR beta CDR3 sequences. RT-PCR was first run with HTBI primers, then multiplex PCR in a second round. TCRdb reprocessed the multiplex PCR reads with MiXCR, giving one entry per CDR3 protein. The table lists about 390,000 distinct CDR3 sequences, approximately 15% of them singletons, with approximately 7% in the top ten.

The rearrangement uses TRBV20-1 and TRBJ2-3, with 9 bases identical to TRBD1. This TCR came from a woman aged 18-29 years with stable Graves' hyperthyroidism. The sequenced sample was peripheral blood. For the CDR3, the DNA is TGCAGTGCTAGGGGGACAGGGCTCAAACAAACAGATACGCAGTATTTT. As protein: CSARGTGLKQTDTQYF.